This record concerns one TCR beta chain sequence. Its antigen is still unknown. The data derive from a study of T cells in tumors after PD-1 blockade. The wider study: Treatment was either pembrolizumab 200 mg every 3 weeks or cemiplimab 350 mg every 2 weeks. Daily vismodegib 150 mg continued in a subset of anti-PD-1-treated patients. Study-wide results and limits: About 41% of tumor TCR clonotypes were also found in blood.

The germline V gene has CDR1 SGHRS and CDR2 YFSETQ. The ends were cut back, 4 bases at V and 7 bases at J, with 17 bases in the middle. CDR3 size: 14 residues. Data came from immunoSEQ multiplex PCR; TCRdb stores just in-frame clones and leaves some out. The profile shows 50,000 or so clones, 75% to 85% of them singletons. Tumor or blood genomic DNA was sequenced, with inputs of about 616 ng to 6,004 ng. The V call is TRBV5-1, the J call TRBJ2-5; perhaps D is TRBD1 or TRBD2 (5 bases each). This specimen consisted of PBMCs, obtained before anti-PD-1 treatment. The receptor was derived from a human donor with basal cell carcinoma. CDR3 nucleotide sequence: TGCGCCAGCAGCCCAGCCGAAGCGAGGGGGACCCAGTACTTC. Protein sequence: CASSPAEARGTQYF.